What follows are 12 T cell receptor beta chains derived from one specimen sequenced in a study of tumor-infiltrating lymphocytes in primary liver carcinoma (dated by TCRdb to 2015 to 2018). Sequencing instrument: Illumina HiSeq 2500. Using a constant-region primer and ProtoScript II reverse transcriptase, TCRbeta-specific cDNA was reverse-transcribed from 400 to 550 ng total RNA. The TCRbeta libraries were prepared through three rounds of nested multiplex PCR following a slightly modified ARM-PCR procedure. Each of the first two PCR rounds ran for about 10 cycles using multiplex TRBV1-TRBV30 forward primers together with a Cbeta reverse primer. Using fastp at Q25 and MiXCR, TCRdb reprocessed the public reads and kept productive beta chains. All rows with the same CDR3 protein become a single entry with the most common DNA and genes. The sample profile shows 40,000 to 45,000 distinct CDR3 sequences; approximately 70% of them were found once. The ten largest clonotypes hold approximately 19% of the sample.

Total RNA and DNA were co-extracted without cell sorting from approximately 20-30 mg of bulk tissue using the AllPrep DNA/RNA mini kit. Sequencing input: liver tumor tissue from sampling region 2. In the paper's terms, the cell subset or site label means: tumor region T2, inferior pole. The receptors shown here come from a man aged 35-49 years with primary liver carcinoma and hepatitis B virus infection.

This clonotype was found many times. A clone one base away is much larger, so this may be a read error. The gene calls are TRBV11-2 and TRBJ2-6; D remains ambiguous. Looked up from germline, CDR1 is SGHAT and CDR2 is FQNNGV. CDR3 length: 18 residues. V was shortened by 5 bases and J by 0 bases, with 17 bases between the two germline ends. In DNA, the CDR3 is TGTGCCAGCAGCAGCTGGGTACCAAGTCTCTCTGGGGCCAACGTCCTGACTTTC. As protein: CASSSWVPSLSGANVLTF.

This clonotype appeared once. The junction differs from germline at one of its ends, possibly a read error. The gene calls are TRBV5-1 and TRBJ2-5; 9 nucleotides line up with TRBD2. The length of the CDR3 is 16 residues. Germline values: CDR1 SGHRS, CDR2 YFSETQ. CDR3: CASSLRPLAGLETQHF. In nucleotides, the CDR3 is TGCGCCAGTAGCCTCAGACCCCTAGCGGGATTAGAGACCCAGCACTTC.

On this clonotype itself: An end of the junction does not agree with germline; a read error may underlie this. The rearrangement uses TRBV6-1 and TRBJ2-1, with D possibly matching TRBD1 (5 bases). The germline CDR1 and CDR2 sequences are MNHNS and SASEGT. CDR3 length: 17 residues. This CDR3 reads CASNNRLQATSYIEQFF. CDR3 DNA sequence: TGTGCCAGCAACAATCGCTTACAGGCAACCTCCTACATTGAGCAGTTCTTC.

This chain connects TRBV11-1 to TRBJ2-5; D call uncertain. Germline CDR1 reads SGHAT; CDR2 reads FQDESV (reference sequence). The CDR3 spans 14 residues. As DNA, the CDR3 is TGTGCTAGTAGCTTAGGGCCTTTCCAAGAGACCCAGTACTTC. Amino acids: CASSLGPFQETQYF. The full variable domain, its missing parts supplied by reference TRBV11-1 and TRBJ2-5, is EAEVAQSPRYKITEKSQAVAFWCDPISGHATLYWYRQILGQGPELLVQFQDESVVDDSQLPKDRFSAERLKGVDSTLKIQPAELGDSAMYLCASSLGPFQETQYFGPGTRLLVL.

The CDR3 sequence is CASRTRDRFSEQYF. For the CDR3, the DNA is TGCGCCAGCAGGACTCGAGACAGGTTTAGCGAGCAGTACTTC. The V and J genes are TRBV5-1 and TRBJ2-7, with D maybe TRBD1 (6 bases). The CDR3 runs to 14 residues. Germline V gives CDR1 SGHRS, CDR2 YFSETQ. The V end lost 5 bases, the J end lost 6 bases, and 18 bases lay between the germline ends.

As for this clonotype: One end of the junction fails to match germline, which may point to a read error. The chain joins TRBV6-1 to TRBJ2-3; D gene uncertain. The CDR3 runs 11 residues. The V gene's germline CDR1 is MNHNS and CDR2 SASEGT. The DNA for the CDR3 is TGTGCCAGCAACTACACAGATACGCAATATTTT. Its translation is CASNYTDTQYF.

The chain is built from TRBV29-1 and TRBJ1-4, with a possible D match to TRBD1 (5 bases). This CDR3 region has 12 residues. Trimming removed 6 bases at V and 14 bases at J, with 19 bases between. CDR1 and CDR2 (germline): SQVTM, ANQGSEA. In nucleotides, the CDR3 is TGCAGCGTCCTGGACAAGGGGCTTTATCTGTTTTTT. Residues: CSVLDKGLYLFF.

A word on this clonotype: This is likely a read error, given that the CDR3 carries no conserved phenylalanine or tryptophan at its end. The chain couples TRBV11-1 to TRBJ1-6; D might be TRBD1 (6 bases). The CDR3 consists of 17 residues. Germline CDR1 reads SGHAT; CDR2 reads FQDESV (reference sequence). The CDR3 here is CASSPRDTGSYNSSLHS. Written as DNA, the CDR3 is TGTGCCAGCAGCCCGCGGGACACGGGCTCCTATAATTCATCCCTCCACTCT.

The chain is built from TRBV24-1 and TRBJ2-3; 7 bases map to TRBD2. The junction had 18 bases not matched to a gene; V was cut back by 5 bases and J by 11 bases. The CDR3 spans 16 residues. CDR1 KGHDR and CDR2 SFDVKD come from the germline V gene. CDR3 sequence reads: CATSGRETTSTGMQYF. The DNA for the CDR3 is TGTGCCACCAGTGGGAGGGAAACGACTAGCACAGGTATGCAGTATTTT.

Worth noting for this clonotype: Lacking the conserved final phenylalanine or tryptophan, this CDR3 likely reflects a read error. The chain couples TRBV6-1 to TRBJ1-2, with D tentatively TRBD1 (5 bases). Germline CDR1 is MNHNS and CDR2 is SASEGT. The CDR3 has 15 residues. CDR3 protein: CASSESAEGYDGYTS. The DNA for the CDR3 is TGTGCCAGCAGCGAGAGCGCCGAGGGGTACGATGGTTACACCTCC.

About this clonotype: The germline gene is not matched at one end of the junction; a read error may be the cause. The gene calls are TRBV4-2 and TRBJ2-1, with a tentative D call TRBD2 (5 bases). Germline CDR1 LGHNA, CDR2 YNFKEQ. The CDR3 is 14 residues long. The CDR3 sequence: CASNQELETNEHFF. DNA for the CDR3: TGTGCCAGCAACCAAGAACTAGAAACGAATGAGCATTTCTTC.

Ten or more counts support this clonotype. The chain combines TRBV6-1 with TRBJ2-5; the D gene is possibly TRBD2 (7 bases). The CDR3 runs 15 residues. Deletions cut 7 bases from V and 5 bases from J, with 20 bases between. Germline CDR1 and CDR2: MNHNS and SASEGT. The CDR3 spells CASIRGGALAETQYF. CDR3 bases: TGTGCCAGCATCCGAGGGGGGGCTCTCGCGGAGACCCAGTACTTC.